The following is a T cell receptor beta chain sequence with its context. The sample originates from a study of blood T cell repertoires in COVID-19. Study information: Donors in the United States, Italy and Spain gave samples during acute or convalescent COVID-19.

Enrolled during active infection, Seattle patients were then followed longitudinally. CDR1 and CDR2 (germline): MGHDK, SYGVNS. V gave up 0 bases and J gave up 1 base; unmatched junction bases: 3. The CDR3 length is 16 residues. Sequencing was performed with immunoSEQ multiplex PCR; in TCRdb, only in-frame clones are kept and a portion is missing. The repertoire has 300,000 to 400,000 clones, about 89% of them found once; the top ten carry about 2.3%. This chain uses TRBV25-1 with TRBJ2-1, with 7 bases lining up with TRBD2. Specimen: peripheral blood. The receptor was isolated from a woman aged 55 to 70 with COVID-19, enrolled during active disease. This CDR3 reads CASSEYQRGSYNEQFF. For the CDR3, the DNA is TGTGCCAGCAGTGAATACCAGCGGGGTTCCTACAATGAGCAGTTCTTC.